This is a list of T cell receptor beta chains from one sample in a study of cytomegalovirus exposure and HLA in healthy donors. Measured with immunoSEQ multiplex PCR; TCRdb has only the in-frame clones, and not every one. The table records roughly 90,000 clones, 85% of them present only once. The sequenced sample was PBMCs. These TCRs come from a man between 18 and 29 years old in good health and CMV-seropositive. Each CDR3 is given with its conserved first and last residue. The D gene is left open where the match is weak. Clone size is stated in some rows and not others, as once, few, many or a class when expanded.

TRBV2	-	-	TRBJ2-1	14	CASSVSLAPGEQFF	TGTGCCAGCAGTGTTTCACTAGCTCCCGGGGAGCAGTTCTTC
TRBV13	TRBD2	-	TRBJ2-5	16	CASSSWTSGIKETQYF	TGTGCCAGCAGCTCCTGGACTAGCGGGATTAAAGAGACCCAGTACTTC
TRBV7-8	-	-	TRBJ2-5	16	CASSRGSREWDETQYF	TGTGCCAGCAGCAGAGGTAGCCGGGAGTGGGATGAGACCCAGTACTTC
TRBV27	TRBD1	once	TRBJ1-2	17	CASRGTGDRRVGYGYTF	TGTGCCAGCAGGGGGACAGGGGATCGGCGCGTAGGCTATGGCTACACCTTC
TRBV7-3	TRBD1	-	TRBJ2-5	15	CASSLTGSMGETQYF	TGTGCCAGCAGCTTGACAGGGAGCATGGGAGAGACCCAGTACTTC
TRBV29-1	TRBD2	-	TRBJ2-7	14	CSVTGTSGFYEQYF	TGCAGCGTTACCGGGACTAGCGGGTTCTACGAGCAGTACTTC
TRBV6-1	TRBD1	-	TRBJ2-1	13	CASRYRGEDEQFF	TGTGCCAGCAGATACAGGGGAGAGGATGAGCAGTTCTTC
TRBV25-1	-	few	TRBJ1-2	11	CASSGAYGYTF	TGTGCCAGCAGTGGGGCCTATGGCTACACCTTC
TRBV13	-	-	TRBJ1-2	15	CASSLGERGIYGYTF	TGTGCCAGCAGCTTAGGGGAGCGGGGGATTTATGGCTACACCTTC
TRBV19	-	-	TRBJ2-1	16	CASSSGLGGSYNEQFF	TGTGCCAGTAGTAGCGGACTAGGGGGCTCCTACAATGAGCAGTTCTTC
TRBV4-2	TRBD1	-	TRBJ1-1	15	CASSQMGQGGSEAFF	TGTGCCAGCAGCCAAATGGGACAGGGGGGATCTGAAGCTTTCTTT
TRBV7-3	TRBD1	-	TRBJ2-7	13	CASSSARGHEQYF	TGTGCCAGCAGCTCAGCCAGGGGGCACGAGCAGTACTTC
TRBV9	TRBD1	-	TRBJ2-2	14	CASRTGGYTGELFF	TGTGCCAGCAGGACAGGGGGCTACACCGGGGAGCTGTTTTTT
TRBV19	-	few	TRBJ1-1	16	CASSIDKRPLNTEAFF	TGTGCCAGTAGTATAGATAAGCGACCGTTGAACACTGAAGCTTTCTTT
TRBV30	TRBD2	-	TRBJ2-5	14	CAWTVSGTQETQYF	TGTGCCTGGACCGTTAGCGGGACTCAAGAGACCCAGTACTTC
TRBV4-2	-	-	TRBJ1-2	15	CASSQELGNFYGYTF	TGTGCCAGCAGCCAAGAGCTGGGCAATTTCTATGGCTACACCTTC
TRBV9	TRBD2	few	TRBJ2-7	14	CASSVDQRENEQYF	TGTGCCAGCAGCGTAGACCAGCGGGAGAACGAGCAGTACTTC
TRBV19	-	-	TRBJ2-2	10	CASRGGELFF	TGTGCCTCCCGGGGCGGGGAGCTGTTTTTT
TRBV5-4	TRBD2	-	TRBJ2-3	16	CASSPRLALRTDTQYF	TGTGCCAGCAGCCCGAGACTAGCGCTACGCACAGATACGCAGTATTTT
TRBV28	-	-	TRBJ2-7	14	CASSLRLAPYEQYF	TGTGCCAGCAGTTTAAGGCTAGCTCCCTACGAGCAGTACTTC
TRBV7-9	TRBD1	-	TRBJ2-1	14	CASSPGQGANEQFF	TGTGCCAGCAGTCCCGGACAGGGGGCGAATGAGCAGTTCTTC
TRBV30	-	-	TRBJ1-2	16	CAWSVKAGAARDGYTF	TGTGCCTGGAGTGTAAAGGCGGGGGCGGCCCGGGATGGCTACACCTTC
TRBV7-9	TRBD1	few	TRBJ2-2	15	CASSPGQANSGELFF	TGTGCCAGCAGCCCCGGACAGGCTAATAGCGGGGAGCTGTTTTTT
TRBV5-6	-	-	TRBJ1-1	12	CASSRGFSEAFF	TGTGCCAGCAGCCGAGGGTTTTCTGAAGCTTTCTTT
TRBV28	TRBD1	-	TRBJ2-2	15	CASSLYTGGIGELFF	TGTGCCAGCAGTTTATACACAGGGGGCATCGGGGAGCTGTTTTTT
TRBV11-1	-	-	TRBJ2-7	13	CASSLSRGYEQYF	TGTGCCAGCAGCTTATCTAGGGGCTACGAGCAGTACTTC
TRBV7-9	TRBD1	few	TRBJ2-1	17	CASSLPPDRDLWNEQFF	TGTGCCAGCAGCTTACCACCGGACAGGGACCTGTGGAATGAGCAGTTCTTC
TRBV27	TRBD1	-	TRBJ1-5	16	CASSPRTGTSNQPQHF	TGTGCCAGCAGTCCCCGGACAGGCACGAGCAATCAGCCCCAGCATTTT
TRBV7-8	-	-	TRBJ1-5	14	CASSLQGPDQPQHF	TGTGCCAGCAGCTTACAGGGCCCGGATCAGCCCCAGCATTTT
TRBV28	TRBD1	-	TRBJ1-4	15	CASSTRTGDREKLFF	TGTGCCAGCAGTACCAGGACAGGGGACAGGGAAAAACTGTTTTTT
TRBV12-5	-	-	TRBJ2-6	16	CASGLGGVSGANVLTF	TGTGCTAGTGGTTTGGGGGGGGTCTCTGGGGCCAACGTCCTGACTTTC
TRBV6-1	-	-	TRBJ1-5	14	CASSDRSSNQPQHF	TGTGCCAGCAGTGACCGCAGTAGCAATCAGCCCCAGCATTTT
TRBV11-2	-	-	TRBJ2-7	15	CASSLATASRNEQYF	TGTGCCAGCAGCTTAGCGACAGCGTCTCGGAACGAGCAGTACTTC
TRBV30	-	-	TRBJ1-1	13	CAWSRGLNTEAFF	TGTGCCTGGAGCAGGGGACTGAACACTGAAGCTTTCTTT
TRBV30	-	-	TRBJ1-5	13	CAWSAAYNQPQHF	TGTGCCTGGAGTGCTGCGTACAATCAGCCCCAGCATTTT
TRBV5-1	-	-	TRBJ1-1	14	CASSWGGLNTEAFF	TGCGCCAGCAGCTGGGGGGGGTTGAACACTGAAGCTTTCTTT
TRBV30	TRBD1	-	TRBJ1-5	20	CAWTSPPGQRSSYGNQPQHF	TGTGCCTGGACCTCCCCGCCGGGACAGAGGTCCTCGTATGGCAATCAGCCCCAGCATTTT
TRBV7-8	TRBD2	once	TRBJ2-1	15	CASSFGGGVGNEQFF	TGTGCCAGCAGCTTCGGGGGAGGGGTAGGCAATGAGCAGTTCTTC
TRBV19	-	-	TRBJ2-3	14	CASSGQSSTDTQYF	TGTGCCAGTAGCGGACAGTCTAGCACAGATACGCAGTATTTT
TRBV7-9	TRBD1	-	TRBJ2-3	16	CASSLEAGGITDTQYF	TGTGCCAGCAGCTTAGAGGCAGGGGGTATCACAGATACGCAGTATTTT
TRBV6-1	TRBD1	-	TRBJ2-7	15	CASSDTGTGDYEQYF	TGTGCCAGCAGTGACACCGGGACAGGGGACTACGAGCAGTACTTC
TRBV6-1	-	once	TRBJ2-7	15	CASSRQTSIAREQYF	TGTGCCAGCAGTCGACAGACATCGATCGCGCGCGAGCAGTACTTC
TRBV10-1	TRBD2	-	TRBJ2-1	14	CASPGLAGAGEQFF	TGCGCCAGCCCGGGACTAGCGGGAGCGGGTGAGCAGTTCTTC
TRBV19	-	-	TRBJ1-2	13	CASSIEGLGGYTF	TGTGCCAGTAGTATAGAGGGACTCGGTGGCTACACCTTC
TRBV28	TRBD1	-	TRBJ2-7	13	CASSSGTGFEQYF	TGTGCCAGCAGTTCCGGGACAGGGTTCGAGCAGTACTTC
TRBV5-4	TRBD1	-	TRBJ2-1	15	CASSFGQGPYNEQFF	TGTGCCAGCAGCTTTGGACAGGGGCCCTACAATGAGCAGTTCTTC
TRBV6-5	-	-	TRBJ2-3	14	CASSYSQGSDTQYF	TGTGCCAGCAGTTACTCGCAGGGTTCGGATACGCAGTATTTT
TRBV6-6	-	-	TRBJ2-2	12	CASREGPGELFF	TGTGCCAGCAGAGAGGGTCCCGGGGAGCTGTTTTTT
TRBV14	-	-	TRBJ1-1	14	CASSPNFVGTEAFF	TGTGCCAGCAGCCCAAATTTTGTCGGGACTGAAGCTTTCTTT
TRBV6-5	TRBD1	-	TRBJ2-2	15	CASSRQGANTGELFF	TGTGCCAGCAGCAGACAGGGGGCGAACACCGGGGAGCTGTTTTTT